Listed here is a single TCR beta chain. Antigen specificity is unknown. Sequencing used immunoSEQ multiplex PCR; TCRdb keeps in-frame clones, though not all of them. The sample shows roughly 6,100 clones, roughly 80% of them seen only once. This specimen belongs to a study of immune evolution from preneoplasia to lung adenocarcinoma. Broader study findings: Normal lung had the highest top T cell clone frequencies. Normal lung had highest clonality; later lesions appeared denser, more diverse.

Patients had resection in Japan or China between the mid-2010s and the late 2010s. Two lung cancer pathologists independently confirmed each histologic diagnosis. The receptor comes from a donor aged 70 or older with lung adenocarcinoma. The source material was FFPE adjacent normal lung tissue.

Here the CDR3 reads CASIRGGPTRTQYF. CDR3 in DNA: TGTGCCAGCATTCGGGGAGGGCCTACACGAACCCAGTACTTC. The chain is built from TRBV28 and TRBJ2-5, with 7 bases identical to TRBD2. The CDR3 has 14 residues. Per the germline V gene, CDR1 is MDHEN and CDR2 is SYDVKM. V shed 7 bases, J shed 8 bases, and the junction held 13 bases outside the gene matches.